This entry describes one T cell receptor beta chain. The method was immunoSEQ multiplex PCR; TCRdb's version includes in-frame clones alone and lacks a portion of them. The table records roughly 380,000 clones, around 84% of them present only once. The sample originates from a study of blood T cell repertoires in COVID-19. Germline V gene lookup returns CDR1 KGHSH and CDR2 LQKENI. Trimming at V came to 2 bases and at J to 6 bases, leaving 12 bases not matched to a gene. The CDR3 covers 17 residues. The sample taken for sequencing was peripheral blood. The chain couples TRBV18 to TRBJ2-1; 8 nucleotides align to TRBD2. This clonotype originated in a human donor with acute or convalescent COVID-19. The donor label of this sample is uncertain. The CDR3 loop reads CASSPGSVERELNEQFF. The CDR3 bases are TGTGCCAGCTCACCAGGTAGCGTCGAGCGGGAGCTCAATGAGCAGTTCTTC.